This TCR beta chain was recorded in a study of T cell responses to AZD1222 COVID-19 vaccine. Only in-frame clones appear in the TCRdb table, and some are missing; sequencing was by immunoSEQ multiplex PCR. The sample consists of 200,000 to 250,000 clones, about 95% of them appearing once. Of note for this clone: What it recognizes is unknown.

This CDR3 is built from 14 residues. V shed 2 bases and J shed 8 bases, with 12 bases lying between them. Germline V CDR1 and CDR2: KGHSH, LQKENI. Points from the study as a whole: The repertoires were collected only after the peak T cell response. The CD4 TCRs associated with vaccination extended across spike and predominated at 160-218 and 743-854. Clonal diversity may have been underestimated, and the donors were mostly white British, with more females than males.

The sample here was peripheral blood, taken 28 days after the second dose of the MenACWY control vaccine. The TCR was taken from an adult who received the MenACWY meningococcal vaccine as a control. The chain employs TRBV18 and TRBJ1-4; a possible D gene is TRBD1 (5 bases). CDR3 protein: CASSPGALDEKLFF. CDR3 DNA: TGTGCCAGCTCACCAGGGGCCCTAGACGAAAAACTGTTTTTT.